These T cell receptor beta chains were read from a single sample in a study of identical twins. One entry per CDR3 protein, called by TCRdb with MiXCR from the 5' RACE reads. The table lists roughly 570,000 distinct CDR3 sequences, approximately 10% of them singletons. These sequences were also reported in another study, on yellow fever vaccine responses in identical twins.

The material sequenced was PBMCs. Every receptor here comes from a woman between 18 and 30 years old in good health. The CDR3 runs from the conserved cysteine through the conserved F or W. The D gene is left open where the match is weak. Clone size is given for some rows only: seen once, a few or many times, or a class if the clone is expanded.

d_call | clone_size | j_call | v_call | cdr3_nt | cdr3_aa
- | - | TRBJ2-2 | TRBV19 | TGTGCCAGTAGTATAGAAAGAAGCACCGGGGAGCTGTTTTTT | CASSIERSTGELFF
TRBD2 | - | TRBJ2-3 | TRBV24-1 | TGTGCCACCGCCAGCGGGGGATTAAATACGCAGTATTTT | CATASGGLNTQYF
TRBD1 | many | TRBJ1-3 | TRBV3-1 | TGTGCCAGCAGCCAATCAGTACAGGGGGCTTCTGGAAACACCATATATTTT | CASSQSVQGASGNTIYF
TRBD1 | many | TRBJ2-7 | TRBV27 | TGTGCCAGCAGTTTTACAGGGGGCTCCTACGAGCAGTACTTC | CASSFTGGSYEQYF
- | - | TRBJ2-6 | TRBV20-1 | TGCAGTGCTAGAGATAGGGGAACTGGGGCCAACGTCCTGACTTTC | CSARDRGTGANVLTF
- | - | TRBJ1-2 | TRBV6-5 | TGTGCCAGCAGTACTAGGGACCAAGTCTATGGCTACACCTTC | CASSTRDQVYGYTF
TRBD1 | few | TRBJ2-7 | TRBV5-4 | TGTGCCAGCAGCGATGACAGGGTCTACGAGCAGTACTTC | CASSDDRVYEQYF
- | - | TRBJ2-7 | TRBV27 | TGTGCCAGCAGCTGGGCGCCGCCTTCCACGGGGGAGGCCTACGAGCAGTACTTC | CASSWAPPSTGEAYEQYF
TRBD2 | many | TRBJ2-7 | TRBV27 | TGTGCCAGCAGTCTAGCGCCGGGACTAGCGGGAACCTACGAGCAGTACTTC | CASSLAPGLAGTYEQYF
TRBD2 | few | TRBJ2-2 | TRBV20-1 | TGCAGTGCTAGAGATCCGGGGACTAGCGCCGGGGAGCTGTTTTTT | CSARDPGTSAGELFF
- | - | TRBJ2-7 | TRBV25-1 | TGTGCCAGCAGTGACATCGCGGCCTACGAGCAGTACTTC | CASSDIAAYEQYF
TRBD1 | few | TRBJ2-2 | TRBV2 | TGTGCCAGCAGTGAAGATAGACAGGGCACCGGGGAGCTGTTTTTT | CASSEDRQGTGELFF
- | many | TRBJ2-7 | TRBV10-3 | TGTGCCATCACCAACACGCTGGGCGAGCAGTACTTC | CAITNTLGEQYF
- | - | TRBJ2-1 | TRBV6-5 | TGTGCCAGCAGTTACTCGGGACTGTTCAATGAGCAGTTCTTC | CASSYSGLFNEQFF
TRBD1 | many | TRBJ2-7 | TRBV27 | TGTGCCAGCAGTTTTCAAGGGACAGGTTCCTACGAGCAGTACTTC | CASSFQGTGSYEQYF
TRBD2 | - | TRBJ2-1 | TRBV27 | TGTGCCAGCAGTCCAGGGACTAGCGGGTTTTACAATGAGCAGTTCTTC | CASSPGTSGFYNEQFF
- | many | TRBJ2-1 | TRBV12-3/TRBV12-4 | TGTGCCAGCAGTTCCCCTCTTTTGTCCTACAATGAGCAGTTCTTC | CASSSPLLSYNEQFF
TRBD2 | few | TRBJ2-5 | TRBV6-1 | TGTGCCAGCGGCAGGGCTAGCGGGGGGGAGGGGACCCAGTACTTC | CASGRASGGEGTQYF
- | few | TRBJ2-2 | TRBV12-3/TRBV12-4 | TGTGCCAGCAGTTTAGTAGATCCCGGGGAGCTGTTTTTT | CASSLVDPGELFF
TRBD2 | - | TRBJ2-5 | TRBV28 | TGTGCCAGCACCCTAGCGGGGGGTGGTGAGACCCAGTACTTC | CASTLAGGGETQYF
- | few | TRBJ2-7 | TRBV6-5 | TGTGCCAGCAGTTCTGTTATGAGATTACACGAGCAGTACTTC | CASSSVMRLHEQYF
TRBD2 | few | TRBJ2-7 | TRBV20-1 | TGCAGTGCTAGAGAGGGACTAGCCTCCCTCGAGCAGTACTTC | CSAREGLASLEQYF
TRBD1 | - | TRBJ1-3 | TRBV7-9 | TGTGCCAGCAGCTTAGCGATGGGACAGGATAAAAACACCATATATTTT | CASSLAMGQDKNTIYF
TRBD1 | - | TRBJ2-3 | TRBV7-9 | TGTGCCAGCAGCTCGGACAGGACTAGCACAGATACGCAGTATTTT | CASSSDRTSTDTQYF
- | few | TRBJ2-1 | TRBV28 | TGTGCCAGCAAAGGGGGACATGAGCAGTTCTTC | CASKGGHEQFF
- | many | TRBJ2-1 | TRBV7-8 | TGTGCCAGCAGCTTAGAGGGTGTCTACAATGAGCAGTTCTTC | CASSLEGVYNEQFF
- | few | TRBJ2-1 | TRBV2 | TGTGCCAGCAGTGAATGGGGGCTGGACAATGAGCAGTTCTTC | CASSEWGLDNEQFF
- | - | TRBJ2-7 | TRBV2 | TGTGCCAGCGAAGGGAACGAGCAGTACTTC | CASEGNEQYF
- | few | TRBJ1-2 | TRBV29-1 | TGCAGCACGTCCGGCGGGGTAAATTATGGCTACACCTTC | CSTSGGVNYGYTF
- | many | TRBJ2-1 | TRBV15 | TGTGCCACCAGCAGTCGTCAGGGTGGGATCTCCTACAATGAGCAGTTCTTC | CATSSRQGGISYNEQFF
TRBD1 | few | TRBJ1-5 | TRBV12-3/TRBV12-4 | TGTGCCAGCAGTTTAGGCGGACAGGGTCTGGGCAATCAGCCCCAGCATTTT | CASSLGGQGLGNQPQHF
TRBD2 | - | TRBJ2-1 | TRBV12-3/TRBV12-4 | TGTGCCAGCAGCCGACCTAAAGCGGGAGCACCCCACAATGAGCAGTTCTTC | CASSRPKAGAPHNEQFF
TRBD1 | - | TRBJ2-3 | TRBV10-3 | TGTGCCATCAGTGAAGGGACAGGGGGCAGCACAGATACGCAGTATTTT | CAISEGTGGSTDTQYF
TRBD2 | - | TRBJ2-3 | TRBV5-1 | TGCGCCAGCAGCCCGGGACTAGCGGGGGGCCAAGGTCGTGATACGCAGTATTTT | CASSPGLAGGQGRDTQYF
- | - | TRBJ2-2 | TRBV28 | TGTGCCAGCAGCCCGGGGACACACCAGGTCCCCGGGGAGCTGTTTTTT | CASSPGTHQVPGELFF
- | many | TRBJ2-1 | TRBV5-1 | TGCGCCAGCAGTGTGAGGTACAATGAGCAGTTCTTC | CASSVRYNEQFF
- | few | TRBJ2-2 | TRBV12-3/TRBV12-4 | TGTGCCAGCAGGGGTGGGCACCGGACCGGGGAGCTGTTTTTT | CASRGGHRTGELFF
TRBD1 | many | TRBJ2-3 | TRBV29-1 | TGCAGCGTTGAGGGGCAGGGGGCGCGGACAGATACGCAGTATTTT | CSVEGQGARTDTQYF
- | few | TRBJ2-7 | TRBV12-5 | TGTGCTAGTGCCCTCTACGGGGACCCCTACGAGCAGTACTTC | CASALYGDPYEQYF
TRBD2 | few | TRBJ2-1 | TRBV12-3/TRBV12-4 | TGTGCCAGCAGTTTTTCCGGGCTAGCGGTCCAGGGGCAGTTCTTC | CASSFSGLAVQGQFF
- | few | TRBJ1-2 | TRBV5-4 | TGTGCCAGCAGCTTGGAGCAGGTCCCAGACTATGGCTACACCTTC | CASSLEQVPDYGYTF
TRBD2 | - | TRBJ2-3 | TRBV20-1 | TGCAGTGCAGCCCCTCTAGCGGGAAGGGGCACAGATACGCAGTATTTT | CSAAPLAGRGTDTQYF
TRBD1 | few | TRBJ2-7 | TRBV5-6 | TGTGCCAGCAGCTTAATTAACGGCGGACAGGGTAACTTC | CASSLINGGQGNF
- | - | TRBJ2-2 | TRBV20-1 | TGCAGTGCTAGAGCCGCGAGTCTGGGAAACACCGGGGAGCTGTTTTTT | CSARAASLGNTGELFF
- | - | TRBJ2-6 | TRBV28 | TGTGCCAGCAGTCCAATAGTGTCCTCTGGGGCCAACGTCCTGACTTTC | CASSPIVSSGANVLTF
- | few | TRBJ2-3 | TRBV3-1 | TGTGCCAGCAGCCATAATTCAGCCACAGATACGCAGTATTTT | CASSHNSATDTQYF
- | few | TRBJ2-3 | TRBV6-5 | TGTGCCAGCAGTTATGGGGCTAGCTCAGATACGCAGTATTTT | CASSYGASSDTQYF
- | few | TRBJ2-7 | TRBV2 | TGTGCCAGCAAACCGGCCTACGAGCAGTACTTC | CASKPAYEQYF
- | few | TRBJ1-1 | TRBV5-1 | TGCGCCAGCAGCACAACAGGATCTAACACTGAAGCTTTCTTT | CASSTTGSNTEAFF
- | many | TRBJ2-7 | TRBV9 | TGTGCCAGCAGCGAGGGGACACGAATTGGCGAGCAGTACTTC | CASSEGTRIGEQYF
TRBD2 | - | TRBJ2-1 | TRBV10-2 | TGCGCCAGCAAGGGTAGCGGGAATGAGCAGTTCTTC | CASKGSGNEQFF
- | few | TRBJ1-1 | TRBV3-1 | TGTGCCAGCAGCCAACTGGGTGGAGGCACTGAAGCTTTCTTT | CASSQLGGGTEAFF
TRBD2 | - | TRBJ2-6 | TRBV7-3 | TGTGCCAGCAGCTCTCCCGGGGGGGCCCCCGGCTCTGGGGCCAACGTCCTGACTTTC | CASSSPGGAPGSGANVLTF
TRBD2 | many | TRBJ2-7 | TRBV5-6 | TGTGCCAGCAGCTTGGGCCTAGCGGAGTACGAGCAGTACTTC | CASSLGLAEYEQYF
TRBD1 | - | TRBJ1-1 | TRBV9 | TGTGCCAGCAGCGTAGACCAGGGGGGAGGCACTGAAGCTTTCTTT | CASSVDQGGGTEAFF
TRBD2 | few | TRBJ2-3 | TRBV6-2/TRBV6-3 | TGTGCCAGCAGTCATCGGACTAGCGCAATTTCAACAGATACGCAGTATTTT | CASSHRTSAISTDTQYF
- | - | TRBJ1-3 | TRBV20-1 | TGCAGTGCTAGAGGAGGGGGGAACTCTGGAAACACCATATATTTT | CSARGGGNSGNTIYF
- | few | TRBJ2-2 | TRBV9 | TGTGCCAGCAGCGTAGCGTCGTCGGGGGTCCCTACCCGCACCGGGGAGCTGTTTTTT | CASSVASSGVPTRTGELFF
- | - | TRBJ2-3 | TRBV4-3 | TGCGCCAGCAGCCAAGATGGAGACACAGATACGCAGTATTTT | CASSQDGDTDTQYF